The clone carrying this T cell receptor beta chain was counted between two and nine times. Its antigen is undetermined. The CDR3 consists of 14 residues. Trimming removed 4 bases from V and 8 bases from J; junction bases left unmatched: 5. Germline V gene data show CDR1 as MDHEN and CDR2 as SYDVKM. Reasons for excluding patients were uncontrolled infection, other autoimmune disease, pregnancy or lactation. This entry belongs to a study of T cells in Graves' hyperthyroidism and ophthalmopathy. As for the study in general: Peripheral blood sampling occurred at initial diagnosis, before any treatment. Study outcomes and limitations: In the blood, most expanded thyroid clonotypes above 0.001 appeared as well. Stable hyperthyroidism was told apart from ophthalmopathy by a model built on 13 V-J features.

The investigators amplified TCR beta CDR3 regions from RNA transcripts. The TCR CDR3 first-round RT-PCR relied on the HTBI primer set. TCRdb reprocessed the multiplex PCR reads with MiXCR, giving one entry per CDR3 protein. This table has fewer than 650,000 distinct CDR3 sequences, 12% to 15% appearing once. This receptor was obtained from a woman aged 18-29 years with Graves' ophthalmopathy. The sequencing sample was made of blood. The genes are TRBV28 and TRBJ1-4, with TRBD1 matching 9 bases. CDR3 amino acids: CASSSGTGREKLFF. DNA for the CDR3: TGTGCCAGCAGTTCCGGGACAGGGCGAGAAAAACTGTTTTTT.